This TCR beta chain comes out of a study of T cells in Graves' hyperthyroidism and ophthalmopathy. Study-wide context: Peripheral blood was collected at initial diagnosis, before any treatment. Study-wide results and caveats: Most thyroid-expanded clonotypes above 0.001 were also found in blood.

Clinical symptoms, serum thyroxine, TRAb, thyroid ultrasound and orbital computed tomography established diagnosis. This clonotype was found many times. What it binds is not known. TCR beta CDR3 regions were amplified from RNA transcripts. The HTBI set primed first-round TCR CDR3 RT-PCR. TCRdb redid the calling of the multiplex PCR reads with MiXCR, one entry per CDR3 protein. The repertoire has about 200,000 distinct CDR3 sequences, 17% of them found once; the top ten carry about 56%. The germline V gene has CDR1 SGHTA and CDR2 FQGNSA. The CDR3 is 15 amino acids. V was clipped by 5 bases and J by 3 bases; unmatched bases: 5.

Sequenced: blood. The V gene is TRBV7-2, the J gene TRBJ1-5; the match to TRBD1 covers 9 bases. This sequence was found in a woman aged 45-60 years with Graves' hyperthyroidism. Written as DNA, the CDR3 is TGTGCCAGCAGCCGGACAGGGGCCCACAATCAGCCCCAGCATTTT. Encoded protein: CASSRTGAHNQPQHF. Together with reference TRBV7-2 and TRBJ1-5, the CDR3 gives the full variable domain: GAGVSQSPSNKVTEKGKDVELRCDPISGHTALYWYRQSLGQGLEFLIYFQGNSAPDKSGLPSDRFSAERTGGSVSTLTIQRTQQEDSAVYLCASSRTGAHNQPQHFGDGTRLSIL.